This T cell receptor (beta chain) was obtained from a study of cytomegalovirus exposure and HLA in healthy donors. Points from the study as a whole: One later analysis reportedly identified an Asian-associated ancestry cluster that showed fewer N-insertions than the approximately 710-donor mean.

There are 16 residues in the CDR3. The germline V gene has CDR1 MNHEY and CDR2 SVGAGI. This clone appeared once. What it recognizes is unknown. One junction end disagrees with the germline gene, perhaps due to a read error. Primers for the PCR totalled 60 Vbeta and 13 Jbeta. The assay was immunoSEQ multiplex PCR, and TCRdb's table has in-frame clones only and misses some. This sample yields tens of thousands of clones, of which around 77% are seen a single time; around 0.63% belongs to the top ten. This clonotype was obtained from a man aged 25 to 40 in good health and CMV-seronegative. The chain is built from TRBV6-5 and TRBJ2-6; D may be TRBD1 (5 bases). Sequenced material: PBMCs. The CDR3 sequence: CASSYLTTSGANALTF. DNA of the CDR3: TGTGCCAGCAGTTACTTGACCACTTCTGGGGCCAACGCCCTGACTTTC.